Below, one TCR beta chain is given with its context. The antigen it recognizes is unknown. One base away there is no much larger clone; base qualities are not given. In the germline V gene, CDR1 corresponds to MNHEY and CDR2 to SVGAGI. V and J lose 4 bases and 1 base, and a span of 11 bases separates them. Spanning cysteine to phenylalanine, the CDR3 consists of 15 amino acids. Just the 45-base CDR3 DNA is kept, in frame starting at base 1. TCRbeta CDR3 regions were amplified from genomic DNA using the immunoSEQ Assay, a bias-controlled multiplex PCR. Regarding the original processing steps: Within the assay, amplification of reference gene primers was used to estimate how many nucleated cells each sample contained. To quantify the absolute abundance of each unique TCRbeta CDR3 rearrangement, sequence reads were collapsed and filtered. Productive Simpson clonality was computed per sample as the square root of Simpson's diversity index over productive rearrangements. Here the immuneACCESS table is served through TCRdb, limited to in-frame sequences with V and J called. Missing clones are a known gap in these copies; in checked studies unresolved V genes cover under half, and the rest lacks a known reason. D and trimming were read from the DNA, whereas the V and J calls and clone size are those reported in that table. This sample lists about 250,000 clones; about 91% were detected once. In total, the top ten clones hold approximately 2.4% of the sample.

This entry is derived from a study of blood T cell repertoires in COVID-19 (dated by TCRdb to 2020 to 2021). For the study in its entirety: Collaborator samples came from the United States, Italy and Spain and covered acute and convalescent phases of COVID-19. The material from the prospective study consisted of cDNA or gDNA derived from T cells, B-cell-depleted T cells, or PBMCs. The dataset comprised deeply sampled blood TCRbeta repertoires from subjects exposed to, actively infected with, or recovered from COVID-19. The repertoires were made available in a free public database intended to serve as a resource for research on the immune response to SARS-CoV-2. Samples came from the ongoing ImmuneRACE study (first 160 participants) plus 1,254 subjects from 6 global collaborators. A de-identified subject ID, COVID-19 status, age in years and sex were almost always included in the sample metadata. Where available, HLA class I and class II types were obtained from metadata supplied by the sample provider rather than from assay-based typing. The paper as a whole reports these results and caveats: How much clinical and demographic metadata was included differed by source and by participant, and the metadata was provided uncurated.

Participants in the prospective study were aged about 18 to 95 years, lived in 20 to 25 United States geographic areas, and enrolled through a virtual design. Cohort assignment in the prospective study relied on participant-reported clinical history from a screening survey and a study questionnaire. In the prospective study, whole blood, serum and a nasopharyngeal or oropharyngeal swab were collected from each participant by mobile phlebotomists. Over a roughly 2-month period, participants in the prospective study had the option of providing additional blood draws and questionnaires. Blood samples from the prospective study were shipped frozen or at room temperature prior to DNA extraction.

The chain links TRBV6-5 with TRBJ1-3, with the identity of the D gene unclear. This clonotype was sampled from a woman aged 30 to 39 with acute COVID-19. Material for sequencing was PBMCs or T cells enriched from blood (not recorded which). The nucleotides read TGTGCCAGCAGTTTCGCCGAGGATTCTGGAAACACCATATATTTT. Its protein reads: CASSFAEDSGNTIYF.